Below, 18 T cell receptor beta chains from the same sample are listed, as sequenced in a study of PD-1 blockade in classical Hodgkin lymphoma. After autologous stem cell transplantation all patients relapsed, and prior brentuximab vedotin exposure differed between cohorts. Clones were sequenced by immunoSEQ multiplex PCR, and TCRdb holds only the in-frame ones, with some missing. The table includes 14,000 or so clones, roughly 78% detected once. This specimen consisted of peripheral blood mononuclear cells (PBMCs), obtained before the second cycle of nivolumab. The origin of the receptors is a human donor with classical Hodgkin lymphoma.

The chain couples TRBV6-5 to TRBJ2-7; D uncertain. CDR1 MNHEY and CDR2 SVGAGI come from the germline V gene. Trimming stripped 0 bases from V and 8 bases from J, with 8 bases between. This CDR3 has 12 residues. CDR3 DNA sequence: TGTGCCAGCAGTTACTCGATAGGACAGCAGTACTTC. This encodes CASSYSIGQQYF.

The chain employs TRBV7-2 and TRBJ2-3; 7 nucleotides match TRBD2. CDR3 size: 14 residues. Germline lookup yields CDR1 SGHTA and CDR2 FQGNSA. The V gene end was trimmed by 0 bases and the J gene end by 5 bases; junction bases not matched to a gene: 2. The CDR3 nucleotides read TGTGCCAGCAGCTTAGCTGGGAGGGGAGATACGCAGTATTTT. Residues: CASSLAGRGDTQYF.

The chain couples TRBV18 to TRBJ2-7; D is tentatively TRBD1 or TRBD2 (5 bases each). The V and J ends lost 3 bases and 6 bases respectively, with 18 bases between them. Germline V lookup: CDR1 KGHSH, CDR2 LQKENI. CDR3 length equals 15 residues. CDR3 DNA sequence: TGTGCCAGCTCACCCCGGACGGGACGGATAGGCGAGCAGTACTTC. Amino acids: CASSPRTGRIGEQYF.

V usage is TRBV25-1 and J usage is TRBJ1-6; D remains unclear. The V end lost 1 base, the J end lost 10 bases, and 11 bases lay between the germline ends. From germline, CDR1 is MGHDK and CDR2 SYGVNS. This CDR3 spans 14 amino acids. CDR3 loop: CASSESSLGSPLHF. CDR3 bases: TGTGCCAGCAGTGAATCAAGTCTCGGGTCACCCCTCCACTTT.

The CDR3 sequence is CASGLTSGNTIYF. CDR3 in DNA: TGTGCCAGCGGCCTAACCTCTGGAAACACCATATATTTT. V gene TRBV9 combines with J gene TRBJ1-3; D uncertain. There are 13 residues in the CDR3. V lost 7 bases to trimming and J lost 0 bases, with 8 bases between them. The germline V gene has CDR1 SGDLS and CDR2 YYNGEE.

The J gene is TRBJ1-5, the V gene TRBV30; D is unclear. CDR1 and CDR2 from the germline V gene are GTSNPN and SVGIG (reference sequence). Trimming shortened V by 2 bases and J by 5 bases, and 10 bases separated the two germline ends. This CDR3 contains 13 residues. Written as DNA, the CDR3 is TGTGCCTGGAGTTTGACCGCGGATCAGCCCCAGCATTTT. It is translated as CAWSLTADQPQHF.

The chain employs TRBV5-1 and TRBJ2-1; D tentatively reads TRBD1 or TRBD2 (5 bases each). Trimming shortened V by 6 bases and J by 6 bases, and 13 bases separated the two germline ends. The germline gives CDR1 SGHRS, CDR2 YFSETQ. The CDR3 has 13 amino acids. The CDR3 DNA is TGCGCCAGCAATAAGGGACGGGTCAATGAGCAGTTCTTC. Translation: CASNKGRVNEQFF. Full variable domain (remainder filled in from reference TRBV5-1 and TRBJ2-1): KAGVTQTPRYLIKTRGQQVTLSCSPISGHRSVSWYQQTPGQGLQFLFEYFSETQRNKGNFPGRFSGRQFSNSRSEMNVSTLELGDSALYLCASNKGRVNEQFFGPGTRLTVL.

The chain carries TRBV18 and TRBJ2-7; D is unclear. The CDR3 length is 14 residues. With 3 bases removed from V and 0 bases from J, the gap between germline ends came to 9 bases. From germline, CDR1 is KGHSH and CDR2 LQKENI. CDR3 sequence (DNA): TGTGCCAGCTCACCCCCAATGGCCTCCTACGAGCAGTACTTC. Protein product: CASSPPMASYEQYF.

This chain links TRBV11-3 with TRBJ2-1, with D tentatively TRBD2 (6 bases). The V end was cut by 6 bases, the J end by 2 bases, with 8 bases between. The CDR3 length is 13 residues. Germline loops: CDR1 SGHNT, CDR2 YENEEA. For the CDR3, the DNA is TGTGCCAGCAGGGAGGGTCCCTACAATGAGCAGTTCTTC. Its protein is CASREGPYNEQFF. Based on the CDR3 plus reference TRBV11-3 and TRBJ2-1, the full variable domain is EAGVVQSPRYKIIEKKQPVAFWCNPISGHNTLYWYLQNLGQGPELLIRYENEEAVDDSQLPKDRFSAERLKGVDSTLKIQPAELGDSAVYLCASREGPYNEQFFGPGTRLTVL.

V usage is TRBV12-5 and J usage is TRBJ2-3; D ambiguous. The CDR3 sequence is 13 residues long. Germline V gene sequence: CDR1 LGHNT, CDR2 FRNRAP. V was cut by 7 bases and J by 11 bases, with 19 bases left in between. The CDR3 sequence: CASVPLVQGKQYF. The DNA for the CDR3 is TGTGCTAGTGTTCCACTTGTGCAAGGGAAGCAGTATTTT. The variable domain in full, with the rest retrieved from reference TRBV12-5 and TRBJ2-3, is DARVTQTPRHKVTEMGQEVTMRCQPILGHNTVFWYRQTMMQGLELLAYFRNRAPLDDSGMPKDRFSAEMPDATLATLKIQPSEPRDSAVYFCASVPLVQGKQYFGPGTRLTVL.

J is TRBJ2-3 and V is TRBV5-4, with no clear D. The CDR3 is 12 residues long. The V gene's germline CDR1 is SGHNT and CDR2 YYREEE (reference sequence). Trimming took off 4 bases at V and 5 bases at J, with 8 bases between the two ends. In DNA, the CDR3 is TGTGCCAGCAGCCCCAGTGAAGATACGCAGTATTTT. Residues: CASSPSEDTQYF. The full variable domain, completed using reference TRBV5-4 and TRBJ2-3, is ETGVTQSPTHLIKTRGQQVTLRCSSQSGHNTVSWYQQALGQGPQFIFQYYREEENGRGNFPPRFSGLQFPNYSSELNVNALELDDSALYLCASSPSEDTQYFGPGTRLTVL.

The V call is TRBV7-6, the J call TRBJ2-1; 11 bases align to TRBD2. CDR3 length: 15 residues. Germline CDR1 reads SGHVS; CDR2 reads FNYEAQ. V was clipped by 5 bases and J by 6 bases; unmatched bases: 6. CDR3 in DNA: TGTGCCAGCAGCGGAGCCGGGACTAGCGGCAATGAGCAGTTCTTC. Its translation: CASSGAGTSGNEQFF.

This clone occurred once. This CDR3 is also generated by other DNA sequences in the sample. V and J are TRBV4-3 and TRBJ1-1; 7 bases are a match to TRBD1. Germline V gene data show CDR1 as LGHNA and CDR2 as YSLEER. V lost 0 bases and J lost 4; bases outside the gene matches: 2. This CDR3 is 14 amino acids long. CDR3: CASSQEQGSTEAFF. CDR3 bases: TGCGCCAGCAGCCAAGAACAGGGGAGCACTGAAGCTTTCTTT.

This chain links TRBV2 with TRBJ2-4; D is perhaps TRBD2 (6 bases). Per the germline V gene, CDR1 is SNHLY and CDR2 is FYNNEI. The CDR3 is 19 amino acids. With 6 bases removed from V and 2 bases from J, the gap between germline ends came to 26 bases. CDR3 coding DNA: TGTGCCAGCAGCGACCCCAAACTACTAGCCCGGACGACCAAAAACATTCAGTACTTC. This codes for CASSDPKLLARTTKNIQYF.

V gene TRBV6-6 combines with J gene TRBJ2-7, with D possibly TRBD1 on 6 matching bases. This CDR3 region has 15 residues. CDR1 is MNHNY and CDR2 is SVGAGI in the germline V gene (reference sequence). V was pared by 4 bases and J by 4 bases, with 17 bases between. In DNA, the CDR3 is TGTGCCAGCAGTTCCCCCCCCCAGGGGTGGTACGAGCAGTACTTC. This translates into CASSSPPQGWYEQYF.

This clone was seen just once. This CDR3 reads CASSLGWGREQFF. The CDR3 coding sequence is TGTGCCAGCAGCTTAGGTTGGGGTCGTGAGCAGTTCTTC. This chain uses TRBV7-2 with TRBJ2-1; D call uncertain. The CDR3 extends over 13 amino acids. Per the germline V gene, CDR1 is SGHTA and CDR2 is FQGNSA. Trimming took off 1 base at V and 9 bases at J, with 10 bases between the two ends.

The rearrangement links TRBV27 to TRBJ2-1; D is perhaps TRBD1 (5 bases). The V gene's germline CDR1 is MNHEY and CDR2 SMNVEV (reference sequence). V was clipped by 8 bases and J by 2 bases, with 10 bases between them. CDR3 length equals 13 residues. CDR3 DNA: TGTGCCAGCCAAATAGGGGCCTACAATGAGCAGTTCTTC. Its translation: CASQIGAYNEQFF.

The rearrangement uses TRBV7-2 and TRBJ1-6, with D possibly being TRBD1 (6 bases). Trimming took 0 bases from V and 9 from J, leaving 12 bases between them. Germline V CDR1 and CDR2: SGHTA, FQGNSA. CDR3 size: 15 residues. The CDR3 spells CASSLARQVGSPLHF. The CDR3, as DNA: TGTGCCAGCAGCTTAGCGCGACAGGTCGGTTCACCCCTCCACTTT.